These 21 T cell receptor beta chains were all obtained from the same sample, sequenced in a study of CXCR3-negative and CXCR3-positive naive CD8 T cells. 5' RACE that incorporated UMI labels was used to prepare the TRB cDNA libraries. Reprocessing the 5' RACE reads, TCRdb reports a single entry for every CDR3 protein and omits DNA. This sample contains about 48,000 distinct CDR3 sequences. The sample was memory CD8+ T cells from blood. These receptors all come from a human donor in good health. Some clones in this sample may be carry-over from other donors' samples.

The chain employs TRBV28 and TRBJ2-7; the D gene TCRdb calls, TRBD1, cannot be checked with no DNA. CDR1 and CDR2 (germline): MDHEN, SYDVKM. The CDR3 spans 14 residues. CDR3 sequence: CASSPGTGVGEQYF.

The gene calls are TRBV15 and TRBJ2-7; TCRdb proposes TRBD1, but this gene call is untestable without DNA. Germline V CDR1 and CDR2: LNHNV, YYDKDF (reference sequence). The CDR3 sequence is 15 residues long. CDR3 sequence reads: CATSESRGSFYEQYF.

The gene calls are TRBV20-1 and TRBJ2-4; the TRBD2 assignment by TCRdb is unverifiable without DNA. Germline V CDR1 and CDR2: DFQATT, SNEGSKA (reference sequence). The CDR3 consists of 16 residues. The CDR3 protein is CSAPKPSGWGKNIQYF.

The chain combines TRBV29-1 with TRBJ2-7. The germline gives CDR1 SQVTM, CDR2 ANQGSEA. The CDR3 consists of 12 residues. The CDR3 sequence: CSVAISSYEQYF.

J is TRBJ1-1 and V is TRBV12-3 or TRBV12-4; as DNA is missing, the TRBD1 call by TCRdb cannot be tested. This CDR3 contains 17 residues. This chain's CDR3 is CASSFDRDFPGSTEAFF.

This chain joins TRBV29-1 and TRBJ2-3; TCRdb outputs TRBD1, but without DNA this stays unchecked. From germline, CDR1 is SQVTM and CDR2 ANQGSEA. There are 17 residues in the CDR3. The CDR3 is CSVDLAWTGHSTDTQYF.

The V gene is TRBV6-8, the J gene TRBJ1-5; the D call from TCRdb, TRBD1, cannot be confirmed without DNA. CDR3 size: 17 residues. CDR1 and CDR2 (germline): MNHGY, SAAAGT. CDR3 region: CASSYSSGPRGNQPQHF.

V gene TRBV4-2 combines with J gene TRBJ2-2. The CDR3 is 15 residues long. CDR1 is LGHNA and CDR2 is YNFKEQ in the germline V gene. This CDR3 reads CASSQGLGNTGELFF.

The rearrangement links TRBV5-4 to TRBJ2-1; no DNA is available, so the TRBD2 call from TCRdb remains unchecked. The CDR3 totals 13 residues. Germline loops: CDR1 SGHNT, CDR2 YYREEE (reference sequence). The CDR3 region is CASSFLAYNEQFF.

The chain is built from TRBV28 and TRBJ2-2; no DNA is available, so the TRBD1 call from TCRdb remains unchecked. This CDR3 contains 16 residues. The germline V gene encodes CDR1 MDHEN and CDR2 SYDVKM. The CDR3 reads CASSPPGQGPTGELFF.

V and J are TRBV6-2 or TRBV6-3 and TRBJ2-7; TCRdb's D call, TRBD1, is unchecked because there is no DNA. The CDR3 spans 15 residues. Germline V gene data show CDR1 as MNHEY and CDR2 as SVGEGT. This CDR3 reads CASSYPRGPDYEQYF.

This rearrangement joins TRBV6-5 to TRBJ2-1; the D call from TCRdb, TRBD1, cannot be confirmed without DNA. Per germline, CDR1 MNHEY and CDR2 SVGAGI. This CDR3 region has 14 residues. CDR3 protein: CASSYRGGMNEQFF.

The chain is built from TRBV15 and TRBJ1-1. Germline V gene lookup returns CDR1 LNHNV and CDR2 YYDKDF (reference sequence). The CDR3 is made up of 13 amino acids. CDR3: CATSDVRGLGAFF.

This sequence joins TRBV6-5 and TRBJ2-2; TCRdb calls TRBD2, which cannot be checked without DNA. CDR3 size: 15 residues. CDR1 is MNHEY, CDR2 SVGAGI, per germline. The CDR3 is CASKRDSSNTGELFF.

The CDR3 sequence: CASKGGPSYEQYF. The rearrangement links TRBV21-1 to TRBJ2-7; TCRdb's assignment of TRBD1 cannot be checked, as there is no DNA. TRBV21-1 is described as a pseudogene. This CDR3 has 13 amino acids.

This chain connects TRBV5-5 to TRBJ2-3; as DNA is missing, the TRBD2 call by TCRdb cannot be tested. The CDR3 sequence is 16 residues long. From germline, CDR1 is SGHKS and CDR2 YYEKEE (reference sequence). CDR3 loop: CASSSGSGLAGGPGYF.

In terms of frequency, this clonotype is large (0.1 to 1%). The rearrangement joins TRBV5-4 to TRBJ1-1; TCRdb gives TRBD1 as the D gene, but with no DNA this cannot be confirmed. Germline CDR1 is SGHNT and CDR2 is YYREEE (reference sequence). The CDR3 length is 13 residues. The CDR3: CASSVRGNTEAFF.

CDR3 residues: CASSLAGSYEQYF. The chain is built from TRBV12-3 or TRBV12-4 and TRBJ2-7; TCRdb outputs TRBD2, but without DNA this stays unchecked. CDR3 length equals 13 residues.

The CDR3 is CASSELRSRGRWTQYF. The rearrangement uses TRBV25-1 and TRBJ2-5; the D gene TCRdb calls, TRBD1, cannot be checked with no DNA. The CDR3 contains 16 residues. CDR1 MGHDK and CDR2 SYGVNS come from the germline V gene.

The chain has TRBV29-1 and TRBJ2-7. CDR3 size: 12 residues. CDR1 is SQVTM, CDR2 ANQGSEA, per germline. CDR3 protein: CSVGTGESEQYF.

This sequence joins TRBV4-2 and TRBJ1-5; the TRBD1 assignment by TCRdb is unverifiable without DNA. Germline values: CDR1 LGHNA, CDR2 YNFKEQ. The CDR3 loop spans 16 amino acids. The CDR3 loop is CASSQDSGDRNQPQHF.